This T cell receptor (beta chain) is drawn from a study of blood T cells in healthy people across ages (dated by TCRdb to the mid-2010s). Regarding the complete study: In model experiments, template switching captured about one uniquely barcoded TCR beta cDNA molecule for every two T cells. To track age-related changes in TCR beta repertoire diversity, the study relied on deep sequencing normalized with unique cDNA molecular identifiers. Four age groups were formed from the donors: young (average 16 years), middle-aged (approximately 40), aged (around 62) and long-lived (roughly 88). Two additional independent replicas of 1 million unique cDNA reads from the same blood draw were analyzed for two donors (one aged 18 to 29 and one aged 80 or older). Donors of different ages were randomly distributed across sequencing lanes to avoid experimental bias.

Including the terminal cysteine and phenylalanine, the CDR3 comprises 14 residues. Only CDR3 DNA remains: 42 bases, in frame from the first base. Reading the germline V gene gives CDR1 SGDLS and CDR2 YYNGEE. Receptors were amplified or captured by 5' RACE. Sequencing relied on an Illumina HiSeq 2500. A second 7 to 11 cycle PCR used a sample-barcoded 5' primer and a J-beta primer mix. A template-switch 5' adaptor carrying 12 random nucleotides introduced a unique molecular identifier onto each TCR beta cDNA molecule. At least 3 million CDR3-containing paired-end reads were obtained from each sample. All of the RNA was converted into first-strand cDNA using the Mint cDNA synthesis kit, with a TRBC-specific oligonucleotide serving as the primer. Following uracil-DNA glycosylase treatment, a first 18-cycle PCR with universal primers M1SS and BC2_uni_R was performed on all cDNA. The paper's processing steps were these. For normalization, 1 million high-quality reads, each with a distinct molecular identifier, were randomly selected from each sample. Instead of being binned into consensus sequences, reads with shared molecular identifiers were discarded. MiTCR, with a Q25 quality threshold and the strictest error-elimination algorithm, was used for CDR3 identification, clonotype clustering and error correction. A nonparametric unseen species model with Euler transformation was used to estimate lower-bound total TCR beta diversity. TCRdb reprocessing: public reads trimmed at Q25 with fastp, clones called with MiXCR, in-frame beta chains kept. Records with the same CDR3 protein are collapsed into one entry carrying the most frequent genes and DNA. None of the V and J calls come from the authors' own analysis; TCRdb made them. The sample data list 2 million or so distinct CDR3 sequences, and about 49% of these were observed just once. The top ten clonotypes cover around 2.1% of the sample.

With regard to this clonotype: Its antigen is currently not known. A read error may produce the germline difference seen at one junction end.

What the research found in general, with its limitations: Because the CMV infection status of the donors was unknown, age-related changes in expanded clonotypes may potentially have been confounded. Compared with the aged group, the long-lived group had more naive CD4+ T cells, fewer expanded clones and increased TCR diversity, suggesting age selection. The percentage of naive T cells measured by flow cytometry correlated strongly with observed TCR beta diversity. As age increased, observed TCR beta diversity per million T cells dropped in a roughly linear way, and a significant reduction was already evident by age 40. Total diversity estimates from one million sequenced T cells were considered lower bounds and underestimates. Because profiling used bulk unsorted PBMCs, naive and antigen-experienced compartments could not be compared conclusively.

The donors were 40 or so Caucasian individuals from Russia, aged roughly 6 to 90 years, who were systemically healthy. Each donor gave about 10 milliliters of peripheral blood, drawn into EDTA-treated Vacutainer tubes. Ficoll-Paque density-gradient centrifugation was used to isolate PBMCs, with at least 7 million obtained per sample. Trizol reagent was used to extract total RNA from PBMCs, with at least 5.5 micrograms per sample. For every donor, an aliquot of PBMCs went through flow cytometry to measure the percentages of naive CD45RAhigh/CD27high T cells. The sequence derives from a middle-aged woman in good health. This chain joins TRBV9 to TRBJ2-1; the D gene cannot be named for sure. Material: blood. The CDR3 corresponds to CASNVGGGVREQFF. The DNA sequence is as follows: TGTGCCAGCAACGTAGGTGGCGGAGTGCGGGAGCAGTTCTTC.